Listed below are T cell receptor beta chains from one sample, sequenced in a study of shared clonotypes between healthy human individuals. Only in-frame clones appear in the TCRdb table, and some are missing; sequencing was by immunoSEQ multiplex PCR. The data hold under 200,000 clones, with approximately 92% observed a single time. The sequenced material came from naive CD4+ T cells sorted from blood. The receptors derive from a woman aged 25 to 39 in good health. Each CDR3 is given with its conserved first and last residue. Fields, in order: V gene, J gene, clone size, D gene, CDR3 protein, CDR3 DNA. The D gene is left open where the match is weak. The size of a clone is reported for some rows only, either as once, few or many, or as a class for expanded clones.

V: TRBV18
J: TRBJ2-2
size: .
D: TRBD1
CDR3: CASSRGQYTGELFF
DNA: TGTGCCAGCTCACGGGGACAGTACACCGGGGAGCTGTTTTTT

V: TRBV7-2
J: TRBJ2-7
size: .
D: .
CDR3: CASSLGLAAEQYF
DNA: TGTGCCAGCAGCTTAGGGTTAGCTGCCGAGCAGTACTTC

V: TRBV18
J: TRBJ1-6
size: .
D: .
CDR3: CASSPLPPQGSSPLHF
DNA: TGTGCCAGCTCACCACTCCCGCCACAGGGTTCTTCACCCCTCCACTTT

V: TRBV2
J: TRBJ1-2
size: .
D: TRBD1
CDR3: CARGQETNYGYTF
DNA: TGTGCCAGGGGACAGGAGACGAACTATGGCTACACCTTC

V: TRBV14
J: TRBJ2-1
size: .
D: .
CDR3: CASSPRIDGSTNEQFF
DNA: TGTGCCAGCAGCCCAAGAATTGACGGCTCGACCAATGAGCAGTTCTTC

V: TRBV6-1
J: TRBJ2-1
size: few
D: .
CDR3: CASSVLRDHEQFF
DNA: TGTGCCAGCAGTGTGCTCAGGGACCATGAGCAGTTCTTC

V: TRBV9
J: TRBJ2-1
size: .
D: TRBD2
CDR3: CASSPRLAGGVNEQFF
DNA: TGTGCCAGCAGCCCCCGACTAGCGGGAGGGGTCAATGAGCAGTTCTTC

V: TRBV27
J: TRBJ2-2
size: .
D: .
CDR3: CASRRGPNTGELFF
DNA: TGTGCCAGCAGGAGAGGTCCGAACACCGGGGAGCTGTTTTTT

V: TRBV11-2
J: TRBJ2-7
size: .
D: TRBD1
CDR3: CASSNPGQGSYEQYF
DNA: TGTGCCAGCAGCAATCCGGGACAGGGTTCCTACGAGCAGTACTTC

V: TRBV5-4
J: TRBJ2-7
size: .
D: .
CDR3: CASSEPGRGLYEQYF
DNA: TGTGCCAGCAGCGAACCGGGACGGGGCCTCTACGAGCAGTACTTC

V: TRBV2
J: TRBJ1-4
size: .
D: .
CDR3: CASSTGQGNEKLFF
DNA: TGTGCCAGCAGTACGGGGCAGGGGAATGAAAAACTGTTTTTT

V: TRBV5-1
J: TRBJ2-5
size: .
D: TRBD1
CDR3: CASSLPDRGDAQYF
DNA: TGCGCCAGCAGCTTACCGGACAGGGGGGATGCCCAGTACTTC

V: TRBV30
J: TRBJ1-4
size: .
D: .
CDR3: CAWGEGEKLFF
DNA: TGTGCCTGGGGGGAGGGCGAAAAACTGTTTTTT

V: TRBV30
J: TRBJ2-6
size: .
D: .
CDR3: CAWSRRVITSRANVLTF
DNA: TGTGCCTGGAGTCGACGCGTTATAACAAGTCGGGCCAACGTCCTGACTTTC

V: TRBV6-1
J: TRBJ1-1
size: once
D: TRBD1
CDR3: CASTTGGENTEAFF
DNA: TGTGCCAGCACGACAGGGGGCGAGAACACTGAAGCTTTCTTT

V: TRBV6-4
J: TRBJ1-1
size: .
D: .
CDR3: CASSDGRISEEAFF
DNA: TGTGCCAGCAGTGACGGCAGGATAAGTGAAGAAGCTTTCTTT

V: TRBV5-6
J: TRBJ2-3
size: .
D: TRBD1
CDR3: CASRETGGTDTQYF
DNA: TGTGCCAGCAGAGAAACAGGGGGCACAGATACGCAGTATTTT

V: TRBV30
J: TRBJ1-3
size: .
D: .
CDR3: CAWSGQGISGNTIYF
DNA: TGTGCCTGGAGTGGGCAAGGGATCTCTGGAAACACCATATATTTT

V: TRBV5-1
J: TRBJ2-7
size: .
D: .
CDR3: CASSSHEGGEQYF
DNA: TGCGCCAGCAGCTCCCACGAGGGGGGCGAGCAGTACTTC

V: TRBV30
J: TRBJ2-1
size: .
D: TRBD2
CDR3: CAWSTTSGRFEQFF
DNA: TGTGCCTGGAGTACTACTAGCGGGAGGTTTGAGCAGTTCTTC

V: TRBV7-8
J: TRBJ2-7
size: .
D: .
CDR3: CASSLVGSAYEQYF
DNA: TGTGCCAGCAGCTTAGTGGGGTCAGCCTACGAGCAGTACTTC

V: TRBV19
J: TRBJ2-1
size: once
D: .
CDR3: CASSIDRAGEQFF
DNA: TGTGCCAGTAGTATAGACAGGGCAGGTGAGCAGTTCTTC

V: TRBV20-1
J: TRBJ2-7
size: .
D: TRBD1
CDR3: CSAGERDRARF
DNA: TGCAGTGCGGGGGAGCGGGACAGGGCCCGCTTC

V: TRBV28
J: TRBJ2-3
size: .
D: TRBD1
CDR3: CASSFLRTGTADTQYF
DNA: TGTGCCAGCAGTTTTTTAAGGACAGGGACCGCAGATACGCAGTATTTT

V: TRBV5-5
J: TRBJ2-7
size: .
D: .
CDR3: CASRLWGAGSSGEQYF
DNA: TGTGCCAGCAGGTTGTGGGGGGCGGGCTCGTCCGGCGAGCAGTACTTC

V: TRBV5-4
J: TRBJ2-3
size: .
D: .
CDR3: CASSFGGQASTDTQYF
DNA: TGTGCCAGCAGCTTCGGGGGGCAGGCGAGCACAGATACGCAGTATTTT

V: TRBV2
J: TRBJ2-7
size: .
D: TRBD2
CDR3: CASYSGRADEQYF
DNA: TGTGCCAGTTATAGCGGGAGGGCCGACGAGCAGTACTTC

V: TRBV4-2
J: TRBJ2-1
size: once
D: TRBD2
CDR3: CASSPSGSGANNEQFF
DNA: TGTGCCAGCAGCCCCTCAGGAAGCGGGGCCAACAATGAGCAGTTCTTC

V: TRBV12-1
J: TRBJ1-2
size: .
D: .
CDR3: CASSPSWDRGDYGYTF
DNA: TGTGCCAGCAGCCCTAGCTGGGACAGGGGGGACTATGGCTACACCTTC

V: TRBV4-2
J: TRBJ2-3
size: .
D: .
CDR3: CASSQLGGKSTDTQYF
DNA: TGTGCCAGCAGCCAGTTAGGGGGGAAAAGCACAGATACGCAGTATTTT

V: TRBV28
J: TRBJ1-1
size: .
D: .
CDR3: CASSSAGEGLGNTEAFF
DNA: TGTGCCAGCAGTTCGGCCGGTGAGGGGCTGGGGAACACTGAAGCTTTCTTT

V: TRBV5-5
J: TRBJ1-1
size: .
D: .
CDR3: CASSRPTNTEAFF
DNA: TGTGCCAGCAGCCGACCCACGAACACTGAAGCTTTCTTT

V: TRBV27
J: TRBJ1-6
size: .
D: .
CDR3: CASSPTGGYSPLHF
DNA: TGTGCCAGCAGCCCTACAGGAGGGTATTCACCCCTCCACTTT

V: TRBV5-6
J: TRBJ2-2
size: .
D: .
CDR3: CASSLRSNTGELFF
DNA: TGTGCCAGCAGCTTACGTTCAAACACCGGGGAGCTGTTTTTT

V: TRBV19
J: TRBJ1-1
size: .
D: TRBD1
CDR3: CASSRDRRAFF
DNA: TGTGCCAGTAGTAGGGACAGGCGAGCTTTCTTT

V: TRBV11-3
J: TRBJ2-7
size: .
D: .
CDR3: CASSPTRPYEQYF
DNA: TGTGCCAGCAGCCCTACTCGCCCCTACGAGCAGTACTTC

V: TRBV6-6
J: TRBJ1-5
size: .
D: TRBD1
CDR3: CASKQGGSQPQHF
DNA: TGTGCCAGCAAGCAAGGGGGCTCTCAGCCCCAGCATTTT

V: TRBV5-1
J: TRBJ2-7
size: .
D: .
CDR3: CASQGTGASRSEQYF
DNA: TGCGCCAGCCAAGGGACGGGGGCGAGTAGGAGCGAGCAGTACTTC

V: TRBV27
J: TRBJ1-5
size: .
D: TRBD1
CDR3: CASSSRTGRHQPQHF
DNA: TGTGCCAGCAGTTCCAGGACAGGGAGGCATCAGCCCCAGCATTTT

V: TRBV28
J: TRBJ2-7
size: .
D: TRBD2
CDR3: CASNPGLAGAQYF
DNA: TGTGCCAGCAACCCGGGGCTAGCGGGAGCGCAGTACTTC

V: TRBV11-2
J: TRBJ2-5
size: .
D: .
CDR3: CASSLIRDGGEYF
DNA: TGTGCCAGCAGCCTCATCAGGGACGGAGGGGAGTACTTC

V: TRBV18
J: TRBJ1-2
size: .
D: TRBD1
CDR3: CASSPDRAGYTF
DNA: TGTGCCAGCTCACCAGACAGGGCTGGCTACACCTTC

V: TRBV18
J: TRBJ2-2
size: .
D: TRBD1
CDR3: CASSHRTGRNTGELFF
DNA: TGTGCCAGCTCACATAGGACAGGGAGGAACACCGGGGAGCTGTTTTTT

V: TRBV15
J: TRBJ2-1
size: .
D: TRBD2
CDR3: CATSRDVRLAGVEQFF
DNA: TGTGCCACCAGCAGAGATGTCCGACTAGCGGGAGTTGAGCAGTTCTTC

V: TRBV2
J: TRBJ2-5
size: .
D: .
CDR3: CASSQGTAVETQYF
DNA: TGTGCCAGCAGTCAGGGGACTGCGGTGGAGACCCAGTACTTC